This is a list of T cell receptor beta chains from one sample in a study of blood T cell repertoires in COVID-19. The repertoire was sequenced with immunoSEQ multiplex PCR; TCRdb's copy has only in-frame clones and lacks some. The data hold roughly 240,000 clones, with almost 85% observed a single time. The sample consisted of peripheral blood. All receptors derive from a man aged 50 or older with COVID-19, enrolled during active disease. The CDR3 runs from the conserved cysteine through the conserved F or W. A D gene is named only where the DNA matches it firmly. Not every row has a clone size; where given, it reads once, few, many or a size class.

TRBJ2-2,TRBD1,TRBV19,-,TGTGCCAGTAGTACTCGACCGAAAGGGGGCCTCATCGGGGAGCTGTTTTTT,CASSTRPKGGLIGELFF
TRBJ2-2,-,TRBV7-7,-,TGTGCTAGCAGCTTAGAACGTACCCTCGGCGGGGAGCTGTTTTTT,CASSLERTLGGELFF
TRBJ2-2,-,TRBV11-3,few,TGTGCCAGCAGCCCTAGCAGGGGGAACACCGGGGAGCTGTTTTTT,CASSPSRGNTGELFF
TRBJ1-4,-,TRBV7-9,once,TGTGCCAGCAGCCGACACAGGGCAAATGAAAAACTGTTTTTT,CASSRHRANEKLFF
TRBJ2-3,-,TRBV10-1,-,TGCGCCAGCAGTGGAGGGATAGATACGCAGTATTTT,CASSGGIDTQYF
TRBJ2-7,-,TRBV19,-,TGTGCCAGTAGGACCCCAGCAGGACGCGGGTGCGAGCAGTACTTC,CASRTPAGRGCEQYF
TRBJ2-3,-,TRBV11-3,-,TGTGCCAGCAGCTTGGGCGATACGCAGTATTTT,CASSLGDTQYF
TRBJ2-5,-,TRBV24-1,-,TGTGCCACCAGTGATTTTCGACAAACCCAAGAGACCCAGTACTTC,CATSDFRQTQETQYF
TRBJ2-3,TRBD2,TRBV7-9,-,TGTGCCAGCAGCATTAATAGCGGGATGAAGGATACGCAGTATTTT,CASSINSGMKDTQYF
TRBJ2-1,TRBD2,TRBV4-2,-,TGTGCCAGCAGCCGTCCGGGACTAGGATTGGATGAGCAGTTCTTC,CASSRPGLGLDEQFF
TRBJ1-1,-,TRBV13,few,TGTGCCAGCAGCGACGGGAGATTGAACACTGAAGCTTTCTTT,CASSDGRLNTEAFF
TRBJ2-2,-,TRBV27,-,TGTGCCAGCAGTTTAGTCGGGCAGGGTCCCGGGGAGCTGTTTTTT,CASSLVGQGPGELFF
TRBJ2-1,TRBD2,TRBV6-2/TRBV6-3,-,TGTGCCAGCAGTTACTCCTCGCCGGGAGCGGGGTATGAGCAGTTCTTC,CASSYSSPGAGYEQFF
TRBJ1-1,-,TRBV9,-,TGTGCCAGCAGCGTAGCTACGGATAGCCCTGAAGCTTTCTTT,CASSVATDSPEAFF
TRBJ1-3,-,TRBV4-2,-,TGTGCCAGCAGCCAACTGGACGGGAACTCTGGAAACACCATATATTTT,CASSQLDGNSGNTIYF
TRBJ2-1,TRBD2,TRBV10-2,-,TGCGCCAGCAGGCCGACTAGCGGGGGATACAATGAGCAGTTCTTC,CASRPTSGGYNEQFF
TRBJ2-7,TRBD2,TRBV7-2,-,TGTGCCAGCAGCATTGCGACTAGCGGGGGTGGGGAGCAGTACTTC,CASSIATSGGGEQYF